This T cell receptor beta chain came from a study of T cell repertoires in cytomegalovirus infection. Study-wide background: A matching HLA type, together with CMV infection, was signaled by public TCR beta signatures. Study-wide results and caveats: Adding up the frequency of public TCR beta families identified people who carried CMV plus the relevant HLA. HLA-C-restricted CMV clonotypes gave the most frequent clonotype in two of eight donors.

Germline lookup yields CDR1 SNHLY and CDR2 FYNNEI. The CDR3 length is 15 residues. The junction had 10 bases not matched to a gene; V was cut back by 6 bases and J by 8 bases. TCRdb re-called the reads through MiXCR, storing one row per CDR3 protein. Altogether roughly 310,000 distinct CDR3 sequences are present, under 35% being singletons, with the ten largest covering around 19%. Comments on this clonotype: The antigen is undetermined.

The sample here was cultured PBMCs, taken from culture after CMV antigen stimulation. The chain joins TRBV2 to TRBJ2-1; 10 bases are a match to TRBD2. The sequence came from a human donor in good health (CMV status not recorded). Some clones in this sample may be carry-over from other donors' samples. CDR3 nucleotide sequence: TGTGCCAGCAGGATAGCGGGAGGTCCCCTCGATGAGCAGTTCTTC. Amino acid sequence: CASRIAGGPLDEQFF.